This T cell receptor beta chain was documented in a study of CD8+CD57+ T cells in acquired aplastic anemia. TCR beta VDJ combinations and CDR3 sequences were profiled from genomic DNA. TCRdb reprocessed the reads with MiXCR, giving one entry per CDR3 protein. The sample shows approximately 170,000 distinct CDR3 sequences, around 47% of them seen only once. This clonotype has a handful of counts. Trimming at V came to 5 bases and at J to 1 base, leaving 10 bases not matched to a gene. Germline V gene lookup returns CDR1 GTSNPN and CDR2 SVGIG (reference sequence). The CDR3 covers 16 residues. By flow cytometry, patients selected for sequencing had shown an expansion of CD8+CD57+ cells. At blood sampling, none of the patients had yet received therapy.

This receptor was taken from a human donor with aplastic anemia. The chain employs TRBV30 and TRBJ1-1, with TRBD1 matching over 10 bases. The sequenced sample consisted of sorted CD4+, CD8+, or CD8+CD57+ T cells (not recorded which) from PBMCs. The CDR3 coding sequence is TGTGCCTGGGCCGGGACAGGGGCCGGGGCGAACACTGAAGCTTTCTTT. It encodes CAWAGTGAGANTEAFF.